This TCR beta chain was identified during a study of response to subunit inactivated influenza vaccine. With 1 base clipped from V and 7 bases from J, the junction kept 6 bases outside the gene matches. The germline V gene encodes CDR1 SGHTA and CDR2 FQGNSA. The CDR3 spans 15 residues. Each CDR3 protein is one row after TCRdb ran MiXCR on the RT-PCR reads. The repertoire holds hundreds of thousands of distinct CDR3 sequences, with approximately 10% as singletons. This clonotype was detected only a few times. The receptor was isolated from a man between 50 and 59 years old who received an inactivated influenza vaccine. Source: PBMCs from blood, taken on the day of vaccination. The rearrangement uses TRBV7-2 and TRBJ2-7; 11 bases are a match to TRBD2. The CDR3 DNA sequence: TGTGCCAGCAGCTTAGGACTAGCGGGGAGGGATGAGCAGTACTTC. Protein sequence: CASSLGLAGRDEQYF.